Listed below are T cell receptor beta chains from one sample, sequenced in a study of neurological immune-mediated disorders. From the 5' RACE reads, TCRdb called clonotypes with MiXCR, one entry per CDR3 protein. The sample lists some 60,000 distinct CDR3 sequences, around 5.2% occurring once. The sequencing sample was made of PBMCs. The receptors were gathered from a woman aged 45 to 65 with multiple sclerosis. The CDR3 runs from the conserved cysteine through the conserved F or W. The D gene is left open where the match is weak. Size tells how often a clone was seen (once, few, many) or the class of an expanded clone, and some rows leave it out.

TRBV5-5,TRBD1,many,TRBJ2-2,CASSLRGTAYTGELFF,TGTGCCAGCAGCTTGAGGGGGACAGCCTACACCGGGGAGCTGTTTTTT
TRBV12-3/TRBV12-4,.,many,TRBJ2-2,CATRWGTGELFF,TGTGCCACGCGGTGGGGGACCGGGGAGCTGTTTTTT
TRBV10-3,.,.,TRBJ1-1,CAHQHGGRNTEAFF,TGTGCGCATCAGCACGGAGGTCGGAACACTGAAGCTTTCTTT
TRBV7-2,TRBD2,many,TRBJ2-3,CASSFLAGGTDTQYF,TGTGCCAGCAGCTTCCTAGCGGGGGGTACAGATACGCAGTATTTT
TRBV7-2,TRBD2,.,TRBJ2-5,CASSLRTSGKETQYF,TGTGCCAGCAGCTTACGGACTAGCGGTAAAGAGACCCAGTACTTC
TRBV6-2/TRBV6-3,.,many,TRBJ2-1,CASRNPGSGSYNEQFF,TGTGCCAGCAGGAACCCAGGGTCAGGGTCCTACAATGAGCAGTTCTTC
TRBV7-9,.,many,TRBJ1-3,CASSFPGLWGENTIYF,TGTGCCAGCAGCTTCCCGGGACTTTGGGGGGAAAACACCATATATTTT
TRBV5-1,.,many,TRBJ1-2,CASSLGSASYGYTF,TGCGCCAGCAGCTTGGGGTCAGCTTCCTATGGCTACACCTTC
TRBV7-6,.,few,TRBJ1-2,CASTGPTGGYTF,TGTGCCAGCACCGGGCCCACTGGAGGCTACACCTTC
TRBV10-3,.,many,TRBJ1-5,CAISEHGGQPQHF,TGTGCCATCAGTGAGCACGGGGGACAGCCCCAGCATTTT
TRBV27,.,many,TRBJ2-7,CASRATGYNEQYF,TGTGCCAGCAGAGCGACGGGGTACAACGAGCAGTACTTC
TRBV14,.,many,TRBJ1-5,CASSPLGPNQPQHF,TGTGCCAGCAGCCCTCTCGGGCCCAATCAGCCCCAGCATTTT
TRBV9,TRBD1,many,TRBJ1-1,CASSTGGPEAFF,TGTGCCAGCAGCACAGGGGGCCCTGAAGCTTTCTTT
TRBV27,TRBD1,.,TRBJ2-3,CASSADRGGGDTQYF,TGTGCCAGCAGCGCGGACAGGGGAGGAGGAGATACGCAGTATTTT
TRBV5-1,.,many,TRBJ2-3,CASSLMGSDTQYF,TGCGCCAGCAGCTTAATGGGTTCAGATACGCAGTATTTT
TRBV18,.,.,TRBJ2-3,CASSPSLAEPTDTQYF,TGTGCCAGCTCACCGTCGCTCGCGGAGCCCACAGATACGCAGTATTTT
TRBV29-1,.,few,TRBJ2-7,CSVGRNFYEQYF,TGCAGCGTTGGAAGGAATTTTTACGAGCAGTACTTC
TRBV3-1,TRBD2,many,TRBJ2-1,CASSQGRGAYNEQFF,TGTGCCAGCAGCCAAGGGCGGGGGGCCTACAATGAGCAGTTCTTC
TRBV7-2,.,.,TRBJ2-2,CASSLVVRSVGELFF,TGTGCCAGCAGCTTAGTCGTCAGGTCCGTCGGGGAGCTGTTTTTT
TRBV4-3,.,many,TRBJ2-1,CASSHTGDISDEQFF,TGCGCCAGCAGCCACACGGGGGATATCTCCGATGAGCAGTTCTTC
TRBV29-1,.,many,TRBJ1-2,CSVKRTGFYGYTF,TGCAGCGTTAAACGTACAGGGTTCTATGGCTACACCTTC
TRBV7-2,TRBD1,many,TRBJ1-2,CASSRDRDDGYTF,TGTGCCAGCAGCCGGGACAGGGATGATGGCTACACCTTC
TRBV19,.,.,TRBJ1-5,CASSIERGAQPQNF,TGTGCCAGTAGTATCGAGCGTGGGGCCCAGCCCCAGAATTTT
TRBV5-1,.,many,TRBJ2-1,CASSLVLDEQFF,TGCGCCAGCAGCTTGGTTTTAGATGAGCAGTTCTTC
TRBV28,.,once,TRBJ1-5,CATQPQHF,TGTGCCACTCAGCCCCAGCATTTT
TRBV18,TRBD1,few,TRBJ1-1,CASWTGSGNTEAFF,TGTGCCAGCTGGACAGGGTCGGGGAACACTGAAGCTTTCTTT
TRBV18,TRBD1,.,TRBJ2-7,CASSPPLRDRVGSYEQYF,TGTGCCAGCTCACCACCTCTCCGGGACAGGGTCGGCTCCTACGAGCAGTACTTC
TRBV29-1,.,.,TRBJ1-5,CSVLVSGYGNQPQNF,TGCAGCGTGCTTGTTTCGGGTTATGGCAATCAGCCCCAGAATTTT
TRBV11-2,.,many,TRBJ1-1,CASSLLRGGLNTEAFF,TGTGCCAGCAGCTTGCTCCGAGGAGGGCTGAACACTGAAGCTTTCTTT
TRBV5-1,.,many,TRBJ2-4,CASSAQGGLAKNIQYF,TGCGCCAGTTCGGCCCAGGGGGGGCTAGCCAAAAACATTCAGTACTTC
TRBV7-2,TRBD1,many,TRBJ2-7,CASSLEGGYSYEQYF,TGTGCCAGCAGCTTAGAAGGGGGCTACTCCTACGAGCAGTACTTC
TRBV11-2,.,many,TRBJ2-1,CASTGIRYNEQFF,TGTGCCTCCACGGGGATACGGTACAATGAGCAGTTCTTC
TRBV20-1,TRBD2,many,TRBJ2-3,CSALILAGGSAADTQYF,TGCAGTGCTCTAATTCTAGCGGGGGGGTCTGCCGCAGATACGCAGTATTTT
TRBV5-1,TRBD1,many,TRBJ1-1,CASSWEGQGRGNTEAFF,TGCGCCAGCAGCTGGGAGGGACAGGGGAGGGGTAACACTGAAGCTTTCTTT
TRBV12-3/TRBV12-4,.,many,TRBJ1-1,CASSKPAGPTSGEAFF,TGTGCCAGCAGCAAACCCGCTGGCCCGACTTCGGGTGAAGCTTTCTTT
TRBV2,TRBD1,many,TRBJ1-2,CASSERDRDANYGYTF,TGTGCCAGCAGTGAAAGGGACAGGGACGCTAACTATGGCTACACCTTC
TRBV5-6,TRBD2,many,TRBJ2-4,CASSLPSGGNIQYF,TGTGCCAGCAGCTTGCCTAGCGGGGGTAACATTCAGTACTTC
TRBV6-5,.,many,TRBJ1-1,CASRLPDNTEAFF,TGTGCCAGCAGGCTCCCGGACAACACTGAAGCTTTCTTT
TRBV24-1,.,few,TRBJ2-6,CATSDNYIGGGDSGANVLTF,TGTGCCACCAGTGATAACTACATCGGAGGGGGTGATTCTGGGGCCAACGTCCTGACTTTC
TRBV11-2,.,many,TRBJ2-5,CASSLVIRGAQETQYF,TGTGCCAGCAGCTTAGTTATTCGGGGGGCCCAAGAGACCCAGTACTTC
TRBV7-3,.,.,TRBJ2-2,CASSLLRGSGELFF,TGTGCCAGCAGCTTACTCAGGGGATCCGGGGAGCTGTTTTTT
TRBV10-3,.,medium-sized,TRBJ2-3,CAIRPGGRTDTQYF,TGTGCCATCAGGCCTGGTGGCCGTACAGATACGCAGTATTTT
TRBV5-1,.,many,TRBJ1-6,CASSLETDQPNSPLNF,TGCGCCAGCAGCTTGGAAACCGATCAACCGAATTCACCCCTCAACTTT
TRBV12-3/TRBV12-4,.,many,TRBJ2-7,CASSFPRYEQYF,TGTGCCAGCAGTTTTCCCCGGTACGAGCAGTACTTC
TRBV10-3,.,many,TRBJ1-2,CAIANSGAKDGYTF,TGTGCCATCGCTAATTCGGGGGCAAAGGATGGCTACACCTTC
TRBV5-4,.,few,TRBJ2-5,CASSLAVGMGETQYF,TGTGCCAGCAGCTTGGCCGTCGGGATGGGAGAGACCCAGTACTTC
TRBV18,.,many,TRBJ2-5,CASSPGIIQETQYF,TGTGCCAGCTCTCCAGGGATTATCCAAGAGACCCAGTACTTC
TRBV10-1,.,few,TRBJ1-6,CASRLPPGKGASPLHF,TGCGCCAGCCGTTTACCCCCGGGAAAGGGAGCTTCACCCCTCCACTTT
TRBV27,.,many,TRBJ2-3,CASIARVGTGTQYF,TGTGCCAGCATAGCTCGAGTTGGTACAGGTACGCAGTATTTT
TRBV20-1,TRBD1,few,TRBJ1-6,CSARGQGDGSPLNF,TGCAGTGCTAGAGGTCAGGGGGACGGATCACCCCTCAACTTT